This TCR beta chain was recorded in a study of PD-1 blockade in classical Hodgkin lymphoma. Overall study context: A 3 mg/kg intravenous dose of nivolumab was received by patients every 2 weeks. Whole-study findings and limits: A significant rise in TCR diversity by C4D1 was seen for CD4+ but not CD8+ cells.

Libraries were prepared by immunoSEQ multiplex PCR; TCRdb keeps only in-frame clonotypes and omits some of them. The data contain roughly 7,500 clones, 60% of them seen just once; the ten biggest clones take up roughly 10%. The time point: cycle 4 day 1 (C4D1), after six to seven weeks of nivolumab. All patients experienced relapse after autologous stem cell transplantation, and brentuximab vedotin exposure was variable. Negative selection with magnets was how CD8+ T cells were isolated from the thawed PBMCs. Best responses included complete response and partial response; otherwise, the best response was progressive disease. Notes on this clone: Its target is unknown.

Trimming stripped 0 bases from V and 4 bases from J, with 4 bases between. CDR1 and CDR2 from the germline V gene are GTSNPN and SVGIG (reference sequence). The CDR3 has 11 residues. The clonotype originates from a human donor with classical Hodgkin lymphoma. V gene TRBV30 combines with J gene TRBJ2-7; D ambiguous. Specimen: CD8+ T cells from blood, collected before the fourth cycle of nivolumab. CDR3 residues: CAWSVGYEQYF. CDR3 in DNA: TGTGCCTGGAGTGTGGGGTACGAGCAGTACTTC.